Listed below are T cell receptor beta chains from one sample, sequenced in a study of T cell repertoires in cytomegalovirus infection. TCRdb used MiXCR to reprocess the reads, holding one entry per CDR3 protein. Of about 240,000 distinct CDR3 sequences listed, roughly an eighth are singletons. Sequenced sample: PBMCs. The receptors here all came from a human donor in good health (CMV status not recorded). Some clones in this sample may be carry-over from other donors' samples. CDR3s include the opening cysteine and the closing phenylalanine or tryptophan.

v_gene,j_gene,CDR3aa
TRBV12-3/TRBV12-4,TRBJ1-1,CASSWDGRTEAFF
TRBV20-1,TRBJ1-5,CSALRGSNQPQHF
TRBV7-9,TRBJ2-7,CASSYSGRGGYEQYF
TRBV29-1,TRBJ2-5,CSVEGTGEETQYF
TRBV29-1,TRBJ2-5,CSGQGGQTQYF
TRBV7-2,TRBJ1-1,CASSSRPLQNTEAFF
TRBV7-2,TRBJ2-7,CASSFSGYYEQYF
TRBV27,TRBJ2-7,CASRPTGSYEQYF
TRBV20-1,TRBJ2-7,CSAPWMGEQYF
TRBV20-1,TRBJ1-2,CSARAAGVGLNYGYTF
TRBV28,TRBJ2-1,CASSVTGTGINEQFF
TRBV12-3/TRBV12-4,TRBJ2-1,CASSTTGQNEQFF
TRBV19,TRBJ2-2,CASSMAPPRTPTGELFF
TRBV5-1,TRBJ1-1,CASSLERETEAFF
TRBV4-3,TRBJ1-2,CASSRAGQGYTF
TRBV4-2,TRBJ1-2,CASSQDQRGNYGYTF
TRBV7-2,TRBJ1-5,CASSLRAAIGQPQHF
TRBV7-2,TRBJ2-3,CASSALAGGGTDTQYF
TRBV29-1,TRBJ1-1,CSVVRTATEAFF
TRBV6-2/TRBV6-3,TRBJ1-6,CASSGRDRSPPLHF
TRBV27,TRBJ2-7,CASSTTSGRDREQYF
TRBV6-2/TRBV6-3,TRBJ2-5,CASPHPPTGGKETQYF
TRBV28,TRBJ2-7,CASSTLNPGGKQYF
TRBV6-2/TRBV6-3,TRBJ2-7,CASSYSQDPTGAHEQYF
TRBV11-3,TRBJ2-5,CASRRGLQETQYF
TRBV6-5,TRBJ2-7,CASSDVAGGYEQYF
TRBV10-3,TRBJ2-5,CATLGTSSYQETQYF
TRBV7-2,TRBJ2-5,CASSLFKREGATQYF
TRBV28,TRBJ2-1,CASIPGTSGTGSYNEQFF